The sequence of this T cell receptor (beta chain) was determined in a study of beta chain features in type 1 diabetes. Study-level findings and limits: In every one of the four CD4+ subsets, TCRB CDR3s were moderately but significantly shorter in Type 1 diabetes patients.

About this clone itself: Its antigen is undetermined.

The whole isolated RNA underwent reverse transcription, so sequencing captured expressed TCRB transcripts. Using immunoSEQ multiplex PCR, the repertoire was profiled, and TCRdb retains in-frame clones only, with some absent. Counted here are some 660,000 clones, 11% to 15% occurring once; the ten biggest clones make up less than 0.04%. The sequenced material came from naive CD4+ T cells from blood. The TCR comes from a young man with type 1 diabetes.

The CDR3 region has the DNA TGTGCCAGCAGTTACTCCCCGGGCACGCAGTATTTT. Its translation: CASSYSPGTQYF. The rearrangement uses TRBV6-5 and TRBJ2-3; D is undetermined. The germline gives CDR1 MNHEY, CDR2 SVGAGI. V was trimmed by 0 bases and J by 9 bases, leaving 7 bases between them. The CDR3 has 12 residues.